This record looks at one TCR beta chain sequence and its context. Its target is not known. The sample's treatment: roughly 10-day PBMC culture with coronavirus spike peptide pools or control peptides (ViraFEST assay). ViraFEST stimulated the growth of antigen-specific T cells using peptide pools and subsequently profiled their TCRs by sequencing. The V end lost 3 bases, the J end lost 8 bases, and 10 bases lay between the germline ends. The CDR3 runs 13 residues. Germline CDR1 is SNHLY and CDR2 is FYNNEI. The data originate from a study of vaccination and CD4 T cells after COVID-19. The assay that was used to sequence DNA from cultured CD4+ T cells was the Oncomine TCR Beta short-read assay. TCRdb analysed the PCR reads with MiXCR anew, one entry per CDR3 protein. The data contain 20,000 to 30,000 distinct CDR3 sequences, approximately 67% of them singletons.

The input for sequencing was CD4+ T cells from blood, cultured in vitro, taken after SARS-CoV-2 vaccination. The rearrangement links TRBV2 to TRBJ1-4, with D perhaps matching TRBD1 (6 bases). This clonotype was sampled from a human donor who received a COVID-19 vaccine. The CDR3 DNA reads as TGTGCCAGCAGTGACGAGGGGGGGGAAAAACTGTTTTTT. Its translation: CASSDEGGEKLFF.